This T cell receptor beta chain was documented in a study of blood T cell repertoires in COVID-19 (TCRdb year 2020). Describing the broader study: Collaborator samples came from the United States, Italy and Spain and covered acute and convalescent phases of COVID-19. The prospective study material was composed of cDNA or gDNA derived from T cells, B-cell-depleted T cells, or PBMCs. The dataset comprised deeply sampled blood TCRbeta repertoires from subjects exposed to, actively infected with, or recovered from COVID-19. The repertoires were made available in a free public database intended to serve as a resource for research on the immune response to SARS-CoV-2. The samples were drawn from the first 160 participants of the ongoing ImmuneRACE study and from roughly 1,300 subjects provided by 6 global collaborators. Sample metadata almost always included a de-identified subject ID, COVID-19 status, age in years and sex. HLA class I and class II types, where available, came from metadata supplied by the sample provider rather than from assay-based typing. Overall study results and their limits: How much clinical and demographic metadata was included differed by source and by participant, and the metadata was provided uncurated.

V is trimmed back by 5 bases and J by 4 bases, and the junction contains 7 bases that no gene match accounts for. From the cysteine up to the phenylalanine, the CDR3 has a length of 16 residues. The CDR3 DNA has 48 bases and is translated from base 1. From the germline V gene, CDR1 is SGHAT and CDR2 is FQNNGV. Concerning this clone itself: The target of this receptor is not known. No quality values exist for individual bases; no much larger clone is one base distant.

Whole blood was collected in K2EDTA tubes by collaborating institutions according to the institutions' own protocols. For TCRbeta analysis, collaborators shipped samples in one of three forms: frozen whole blood, isolated PBMCs, or DNA extracted from either of those sample types. TCRbeta CDR3 regions were amplified from genomic DNA using the immunoSEQ Assay, a bias-controlled multiplex PCR. The authors processed their data as follows. The number of nucleated cells in each sample was estimated from the amplification of reference gene primers within the assay. To quantify the absolute abundance of each unique TCRbeta CDR3 rearrangement, sequence reads were collapsed and filtered. For each sample, productive Simpson clonality was calculated by taking the square root of Simpson's diversity index across productive rearrangements. As stored in TCRdb, this immuneACCESS dataset retains in-frame rearrangements with V and J assigned. A fraction of the clones does not appear; measured against another copy, unresolved V genes explain less than half of the discrepancy, and the remainder lacks a known reason. Clone size and V and J calls were adopted from that table, with D and trimming inferred from the DNA. The table for this sample lists approximately 300,000 clones; about 89% of them were counted only once. Around 0.88% of the sample rests with the top ten.

The source material was peripheral blood. The receptor was isolated from a man aged 25-45 years with acute or convalescent COVID-19. The sequence is built from TRBV11-2 and TRBJ2-3, with 12 bases matching TRBD1. The DNA is as follows: TGTGCCAGCAGCAAGAGGGACAGGGGGCGCGCAGATACGCAGTATTTT. The encoded protein is CASSKRDRGRADTQYF.